A single sample is the source of the 32 T cell receptor beta chains below, sequenced in a study of T cell responses to AZD1222 COVID-19 vaccine. Sequencing was performed with immunoSEQ multiplex PCR; in TCRdb, only in-frame clones are kept and a portion is missing. This sample has 120,000 or so clones; more than 85% occur once, and the top ten carry roughly a tenth. Sequencing was performed on peripheral blood, taken on day 0 of AZD1222 vaccination. The receptors derive from an adult in good health.

The V call is TRBV5-4, the J call TRBJ2-7; TRBD2 matches at 10 bases. The V gene end was trimmed by 0 bases and the J gene end by 4 bases; junction bases not matched to a gene: 10. There are 17 residues in the CDR3. CDR1 and CDR2 (germline): SGHNT, YYREEE (reference sequence). DNA for the CDR3: TGTGCCAGCAGCTTGGCCCCAGCGGGAGGGCCCGGATACGAGCAGTACTTC. Translation gives CASSLAPAGGPGYEQYF.

This clone has just one count. The chain has TRBV5-1 and TRBJ2-6; the D is unclear. Germline CDR1 SGHRS, CDR2 YFSETQ. V gave up 0 bases and J gave up 0 bases, with 16 bases separating them. This CDR3 is built from 19 residues. The CDR3 DNA reads as TGCGCCAGCAGCTTGGCCCCGTCCGGTTTACCCTCTGGGGCCAACGTCCTGACTTTC. It specifies CASSLAPSGLPSGANVLTF.

The chain carries TRBV7-9 and TRBJ1-2; 8 bases align to TRBD1. The CDR3 sequence is 15 residues long. Trimming took 7 bases from V and 2 from J; bases not matched to a gene: 9. Germline values: CDR1 SEHNR, CDR2 FQNEAQ (reference sequence). The CDR3, as DNA: TGTGCCAGCACTATCCGGGACAGGCGAAACTATGGCTACACCTTC. Its protein is CASTIRDRRNYGYTF.

This clone was recorded a few times. The chain combines TRBV7-2 with TRBJ1-6, with TRBD1 matching over 7 bases. The CDR3 loop spans 15 amino acids. Germline CDR1 SGHTA, CDR2 FQGNSA. V gave up 2 bases and J gave up 7 bases; unmatched junction bases: 5. The CDR3 sequence is CASSLTSRGNSPLHF. CDR3 DNA: TGTGCCAGCAGCTTAACCTCCAGGGGGAATTCACCCCTCCACTTT.

This clone appeared a single time. The chain carries TRBV21-1 and TRBJ2-7; the DNA was not used to check the table's D call, TRBD1. TRBV21-1 is designated a pseudogene. The CDR3 sequence is 19 residues long. The CDR3: CASSETFPSPGQGIGEQYF. For the CDR3, the DNA is TGTGCCAGCAGCGAAACTTTTCCATCACCGGGACAGGGAATAGGCGAGCAGTACTTC.

The V gene is TRBV5-6, the J gene TRBJ2-1, with 9 bases aligning to TRBD1. CDR1 and CDR2 from the germline V gene are SGHDT and YYEEEE. The V gene end was trimmed by 1 base and the J gene end by 6 bases; junction bases not matched to a gene: 8. This CDR3 is built from 16 residues. CDR3 loop: CASSLMTGGTLNEQFF. In DNA form, the CDR3 reads TGTGCCAGCAGCTTGATGACAGGGGGTACGCTCAATGAGCAGTTCTTC.

The chain employs TRBV24-1 and TRBJ2-7; D gene unclear. This CDR3 has 16 residues. V lost 3 bases to trimming and J lost 1 base, with 15 bases between them. CDR1 is KGHDR and CDR2 is SFDVKD in the germline V gene. CDR3 sequence: CATSDPKSHRSYEQYF. The CDR3 DNA reads TGTGCCACCAGTGATCCCAAATCGCACAGATCCTACGAGCAGTACTTC.

The V gene is TRBV25-1, the J gene TRBJ2-7, with 8 nucleotides matching TRBD1. The V segment lost 2 bases and the J segment 7 bases; nucleotides outside the gene matches: 4. The CDR3 has 13 amino acids. Germline-derived CDR1 and CDR2 are MGHDK and SYGVNS. For the CDR3, the DNA is TGTGCCAGCAGTGAACAGGGGGCGAGTGAGCAGTACTTC. Amino acid sequence: CASSEQGASEQYF.

This chain connects TRBV13 to TRBJ1-1; D is perhaps TRBD1 (6 bases). The germline V gene encodes CDR1 PRHDT and CDR2 FYEKMQ (reference sequence). This CDR3 is built from 12 residues. V lost 6 bases, J lost 5 bases, and 10 bases lay in between. CDR3 region: CASRGGGTEAFF. The DNA of the CDR3 is TGTGCCAGCAGGGGAGGGGGGACTGAAGCTTTCTTT. Full variable domain (remainder filled in from reference TRBV13 and TRBJ1-1): AAGVIQSPRHLIKEKRETATLKCYPIPRHDTVYWYQQGPGQDPQFLISFYEKMQSDKGSIPDRFSAQQFSDYHSELNMSSLELGDSALYFCASRGGGTEAFFGQGTRLTVV.

This clone was counted a few times. The genes are TRBV6-6 and TRBJ1-4; maybe TRBD1 (6 bases). CDR1 and CDR2 from the germline V gene are MNHNY and SVGAGI (reference sequence). The CDR3 totals 14 residues. The germline V and J ends were trimmed by 7 bases and 7 bases, with 16 bases remaining between them. CDR3 bases: TGTGCCAGCAACGACGAGGGGGTCGGTGAAAAACTGTTTTTT. Its protein is CASNDEGVGEKLFF.

V gene TRBV7-9 combines with J gene TRBJ2-3; D is ambiguous. The CDR3 totals 15 residues. Looked up from germline, CDR1 is SEHNR and CDR2 is FQNEAQ (reference sequence). The V and J ends lost 5 bases and 3 bases respectively, with 15 bases between them. The CDR3 DNA is TGTGCCAGCAGCCTCACTCCCCCCGGGACAGATACGCAGTATTTT. Translating gives CASSLTPPGTDTQYF.

The chain couples TRBV19 to TRBJ1-5; D perhaps matches TRBD1 (6 bases). The CDR3 totals 18 residues. Per the germline V gene, CDR1 is LNHDA and CDR2 is SQIVND (reference sequence). V was cut by 1 base and J by 3 bases, with 19 bases left in between. The CDR3 is CASSIARGGRRDNQPQHF. In DNA, the CDR3 is TGTGCCAGTAGTATAGCTCGCGGGGGGCGCAGGGACAATCAGCCCCAGCATTTT.

The chain employs TRBV30 and TRBJ1-4, with a weak D call TRBD1 (6 bases). This CDR3 is built from 13 residues. Trimming shortened V by 6 bases and J by 5 bases, and 13 bases separated the two germline ends. The germline V gene encodes CDR1 GTSNPN and CDR2 SVGIG (reference sequence). The CDR3 spells CACNTGTNEKLFF. CDR3 nucleotide sequence: TGTGCCTGCAACACAGGGACGAATGAAAAACTGTTTTTT.

The V call is TRBV5-5, the J call TRBJ2-7; D uncertain. Germline V lookup: CDR1 SGHKS, CDR2 YYEKEE (reference sequence). This CDR3 is built from 14 residues. The germline V and J ends were trimmed by 2 bases and 3 bases, with 12 bases remaining between them. The CDR3 reads CASSFRRSDYEQYF. CDR3 DNA: TGTGCCAGCAGCTTCCGCCGAAGCGACTACGAGCAGTACTTC.

V gene TRBV19 combines with J gene TRBJ1-6, with unresolved D. Trimming pared 10 bases from V and 4 bases from J, leaving 11 bases between. The CDR3 runs 13 residues. Germline V CDR1 and CDR2: LNHDA, SQIVND (reference sequence). The CDR3 DNA reads as TGTGCCACCGCACGGGAATATAATTCACCCCTCCACTTT. The encoded protein is CATAREYNSPLHF.

This chain links TRBV19 with TRBJ1-2, with a weak D call TRBD1 (6 bases). The CDR3 length is 12 residues. CDR1 and CDR2 from the germline V gene are LNHDA and SQIVND (reference sequence). Trimming shortened V by 8 bases and J by 2 bases, and 9 bases separated the two germline ends. The CDR3 nucleotides are TGTGCCAGTTTTACAGGGAACTATGGCTACACCTTC. Translated: CASFTGNYGYTF.

This clone was seen only once. V and J are TRBV6-1 and TRBJ1-1; D is unclear. V was clipped by 3 bases and J by 2 bases, with 13 bases between them. Germline V CDR1 and CDR2: MNHNS, SASEGT. The CDR3 has 15 amino acids. The CDR3 loop is CASSDQPQVNTEAFF. The DNA of the CDR3 is TGTGCCAGCAGTGACCAGCCCCAGGTTAACACTGAAGCTTTCTTT.

The DNA for the CDR3 is TGTGCCAGCAGCTTAGTGGGACCTACCACCCGCACAGATACGCAGTATTTT. This sequence encodes CASSLVGPTTRTDTQYF. This chain connects TRBV7-2 to TRBJ2-3; D may correspond to TRBD1 or TRBD2 (5 bases each). There are 17 residues in the CDR3. The V and J ends lost 1 base and 1 base respectively, with 15 bases between them. Germline loops: CDR1 SGHTA, CDR2 FQGNSA.

This clone appeared once. The gene calls are TRBV7-2 and TRBJ1-1; TRBD1 is a possible D gene (5 bases). CDR1 SGHTA and CDR2 FQGNSA come from the germline V gene. The CDR3 length is 14 residues. The V end lost 7 bases, the J end lost 0 bases, and 12 bases lay between the germline ends. CDR3 in amino acids: CASTVGTLNTEAFF. CDR3 sequence (DNA): TGTGCCAGCACCGTTGGGACGTTGAACACTGAAGCTTTCTTT.

The chain combines TRBV4-2 with TRBJ1-1, with a weak D call TRBD1 (6 bases). The V end was cut by 0 bases, the J end by 0 bases, with 14 bases between. Germline V lookup: CDR1 LGHNA, CDR2 YNFKEQ. CDR3 size: 17 residues. CDR3 region: CASSQDHFTGMNTEAFF. The CDR3 DNA is TGTGCCAGCAGCCAAGATCATTTCACAGGGATGAACACTGAAGCTTTCTTT.

This sequence joins TRBV4-1 and TRBJ1-2; D unclear. The germline V gene encodes CDR1 MGHRA and CDR2 YSYEKL. This CDR3 contains 15 residues. V lost 3 bases and J lost 3, with 14 bases in between. CDR3 sequence: CASSQEDRLHYGYTF. The DNA for the CDR3 is TGCGCCAGCAGCCAGGAGGACCGCTTACACTATGGCTACACCTTC.

The J gene is TRBJ2-7, the V gene TRBV6-5; TRBD1 matches 11 bases. There are 15 residues in the CDR3. V lost 7 bases, J lost 9 bases, and 14 bases stayed unmatched. Germline V gene data show CDR1 as MNHEY and CDR2 as SVGAGI. In DNA form, the CDR3 reads TGTGCCAGCACCACCCCCGGGACAGGGGGTGGGGTGCAGTACTTC. Its protein is CASTTPGTGGGVQYF.

This CDR3 is CASSFRSGGDYEQYF. The CDR3 DNA reads TGTGCCAGCAGCTTCCGGTCTGGGGGAGACTACGAGCAGTACTTC. This chain uses TRBV7-2 with TRBJ2-7; either TRBD1 or TRBD2 may supply D (5 bases each). CDR3 length equals 15 residues. V gave up 3 bases and J gave up 3 bases, with 15 bases separating them. Germline V gene data show CDR1 as SGHTA and CDR2 as FQGNSA.

The J gene is TRBJ1-5, the V gene TRBV19; D may be TRBD1 (6 bases). The length of the CDR3 is 14 residues. Germline values: CDR1 LNHDA, CDR2 SQIVND (reference sequence). Trimming removed 7 bases from V and 5 bases from J, with 15 bases in between. CDR3 sequence reads: CASKDSSNYQPQHF. The CDR3 DNA is TGTGCCAGTAAGGACAGTTCGAATTATCAGCCCCAGCATTTT.

The chain uses TRBV18 and TRBJ2-5; D not certain. Trimming took 4 bases from V and 3 from J, leaving 9 bases between them. The length of the CDR3 is 13 residues. Germline CDR1 KGHSH, CDR2 LQKENI. The CDR3 sequence is CASSLQSKETQYF. The CDR3 nucleotides are TGTGCCAGCTCACTACAGAGTAAAGAGACCCAGTACTTC.

The chain links TRBV10-3 to TRBJ1-6; D is uncertain. This CDR3 region has 18 residues. CDR1 is ENHRY and CDR2 is SYGVKD in the germline V gene. Trimming removed 0 bases from V and 7 bases from J, with 19 bases in between. The DNA for the CDR3 is TGTGCCATCAGTGAGTCTTCTAACGCCGGGGTAGGGAATTCACCCCTCCACTTT. It encodes CAISESSNAGVGNSPLHF.

This chain connects TRBV28 to TRBJ1-2, with D perhaps matching TRBD1 (5 bases). V gave up 8 bases and J gave up 4 bases, with 14 bases separating them. CDR3 length: 13 residues. Germline assignment: CDR1 MDHEN and CDR2 SYDVKM. The DNA for the CDR3 is TGTGCCAGCGGTGGTGGGGCAGGCTATGGCTACACCTTC. Translated, it gives CASGGGAGYGYTF.

This clone was counted only a few times. The rearrangement links TRBV7-6 to TRBJ1-2; tentative D call: TRBD1 (6 bases). The CDR3 length is 16 residues. Germline V lookup: CDR1 SGHVS, CDR2 FNYEAQ. V lost 2 bases and J 6 bases, leaving 19 bases between the germline ends. CDR3 sequence (DNA): TGTGCCAGCAGCTTAAAGAACAGGGTCCCCCTGGATGGCTACACCTTC. Amino acid sequence: CASSLKNRVPLDGYTF.

The chain has TRBV5-6 and TRBJ1-5; TRBD1 agrees at 7 bases. Germline-derived CDR1 and CDR2 are SGHDT and YYEEEE. The CDR3 sequence is 14 residues long. V lost 0 bases, J lost 6 bases, and 3 bases stayed unmatched. CDR3 in amino acids: CASSLVAGGQPQHF. The CDR3 DNA reads TGTGCCAGCAGCTTGGTGGCAGGGGGTCAGCCCCAGCATTTT.

The chain recombines TRBV6-4 with TRBJ1-3; the D is unclear. Trimming shortened V by 6 bases and J by 6 bases, and 15 bases separated the two germline ends. Germline V lookup: CDR1 MRHNA, CDR2 SNTAGT. The CDR3 has 14 residues. CDR3 in amino acids: CASSRREQENTIYF. CDR3 bases: TGTGCCAGCAGCAGGAGGGAACAAGAAAACACCATATATTTT.

The V gene is TRBV19, the J gene TRBJ1-2; perhaps TRBD1 as D (6 bases). Germline assignment: CDR1 LNHDA and CDR2 SQIVND (reference sequence). V was cut by 1 base and J by 4 bases, with 13 bases left in between. The CDR3 runs to 15 residues. CDR3 sequence: CASSIAGRGGYGYTF. Here the CDR3 DNA reads TGTGCCAGTAGTATAGCGGGCAGAGGGGGCTATGGCTACACCTTC. Full variable domain (outside the CDR3, taken from reference TRBV19 and TRBJ1-2): DGGITQSPKYLFRKEGQNVTLSCEQNLNHDAMYWYRQDPGQGLRLIYYSQIVNDFQKGDIAEGYSVSREKKESFPLTVTSAQKNPTAFYLCASSIAGRGGYGYTFGSGTRLTVV.

This clone showed up just a few times. The chain couples TRBV6-5 to TRBJ1-1; the D gene is possibly TRBD1 (5 bases). The CDR3 has 12 amino acids. From germline, CDR1 is MNHEY and CDR2 SVGAGI. V lost 8 bases and J lost 3, with 10 bases in between. The CDR3 here is CASGDRYTEAFF. Written as DNA, the CDR3 is TGTGCCAGCGGGGACCGGTACACTGAAGCTTTCTTT.